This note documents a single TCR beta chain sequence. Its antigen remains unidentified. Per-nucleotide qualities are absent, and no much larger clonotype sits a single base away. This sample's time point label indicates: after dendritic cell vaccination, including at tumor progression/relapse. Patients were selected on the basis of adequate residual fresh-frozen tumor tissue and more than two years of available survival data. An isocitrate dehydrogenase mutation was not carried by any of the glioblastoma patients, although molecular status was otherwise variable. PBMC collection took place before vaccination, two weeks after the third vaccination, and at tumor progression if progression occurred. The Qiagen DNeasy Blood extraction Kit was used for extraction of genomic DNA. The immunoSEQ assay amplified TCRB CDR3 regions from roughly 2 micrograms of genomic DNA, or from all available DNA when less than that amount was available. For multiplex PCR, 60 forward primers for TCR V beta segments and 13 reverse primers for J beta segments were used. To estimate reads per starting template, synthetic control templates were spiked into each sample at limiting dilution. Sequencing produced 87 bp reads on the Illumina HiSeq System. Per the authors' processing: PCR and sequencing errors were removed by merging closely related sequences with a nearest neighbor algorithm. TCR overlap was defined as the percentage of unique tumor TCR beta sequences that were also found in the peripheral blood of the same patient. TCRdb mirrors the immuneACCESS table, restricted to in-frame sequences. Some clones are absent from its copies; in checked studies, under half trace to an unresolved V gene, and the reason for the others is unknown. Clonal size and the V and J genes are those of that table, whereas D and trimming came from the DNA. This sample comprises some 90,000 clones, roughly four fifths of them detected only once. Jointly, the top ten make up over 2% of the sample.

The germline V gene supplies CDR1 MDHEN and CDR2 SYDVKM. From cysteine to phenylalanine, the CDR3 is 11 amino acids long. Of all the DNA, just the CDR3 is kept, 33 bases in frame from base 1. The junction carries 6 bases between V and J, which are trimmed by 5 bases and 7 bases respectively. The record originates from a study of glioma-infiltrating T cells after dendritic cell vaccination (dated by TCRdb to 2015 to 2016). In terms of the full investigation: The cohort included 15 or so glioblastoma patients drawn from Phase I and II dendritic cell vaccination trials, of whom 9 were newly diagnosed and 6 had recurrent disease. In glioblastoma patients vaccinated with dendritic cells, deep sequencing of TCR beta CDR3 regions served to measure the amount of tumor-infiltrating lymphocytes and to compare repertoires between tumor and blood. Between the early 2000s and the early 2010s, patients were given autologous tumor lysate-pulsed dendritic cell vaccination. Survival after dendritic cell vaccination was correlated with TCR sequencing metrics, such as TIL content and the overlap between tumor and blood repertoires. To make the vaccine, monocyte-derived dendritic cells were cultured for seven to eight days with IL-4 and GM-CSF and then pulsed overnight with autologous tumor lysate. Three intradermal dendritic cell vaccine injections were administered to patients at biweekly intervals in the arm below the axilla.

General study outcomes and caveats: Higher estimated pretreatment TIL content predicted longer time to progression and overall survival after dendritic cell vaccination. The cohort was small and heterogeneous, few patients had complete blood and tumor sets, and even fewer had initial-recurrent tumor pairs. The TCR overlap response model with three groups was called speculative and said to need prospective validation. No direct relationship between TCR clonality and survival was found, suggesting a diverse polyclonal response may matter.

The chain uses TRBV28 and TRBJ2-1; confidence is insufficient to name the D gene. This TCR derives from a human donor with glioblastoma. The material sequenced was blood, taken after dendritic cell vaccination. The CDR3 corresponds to CASSGNNEQFF. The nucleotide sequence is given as TGTGCCAGCAGTGGCAATAATGAGCAGTTCTTC.